This record looks at one T cell receptor beta chain sequence and its context. Per the original methods: For nucleated cells, counts were estimated from reference gene primer amplification. Libraries were prepared by immunoSEQ multiplex PCR; TCRdb keeps only in-frame clonotypes and omits some of them. V and J calls and clone size are as listed in that table; D and trimming were resolved from the DNA. This sample has hundreds of thousands of clones; 86% occur once, and the top ten carry almost 1.5%. Germline CDR1 is MNHEY and CDR2 is SMNVEV (reference sequence). The CDR3 contains 15 residues. The V end was cut by 5 bases, the J end by 7 bases, with 17 bases between. The sample is drawn from a study of blood T cell repertoires in COVID-19. About the study: Italy, Spain and the United States were the sources of the convalescent and acute COVID-19 samples. T cells, B-cell-depleted T cells, or PBMCs supplied cDNA or gDNA.

The sequence was collected from a woman in her 30s with active or convalescent COVID-19. Source material: peripheral blood. This sequence joins TRBV27 and TRBJ2-2; D is perhaps TRBD1 (6 bases). The CDR3 nucleotides read TGTGCCAGCAGTATACTAGGGACAAATAGCGGGGAGCTGTTTTTT. Translation: CASSILGTNSGELFF.